Listed here are 3 T cell receptor beta chains from one sample, sequenced in a study of blood T cell repertoires in COVID-19. The repertoire was sequenced with immunoSEQ multiplex PCR; TCRdb's copy has only in-frame clones and lacks some. The sample shows 190,000 or so clones, over 70% of them seen only once. Sequencing was performed on peripheral blood. These receptor sequences come from a man aged 45-65 years with active or convalescent COVID-19.

The chain couples TRBV7-8 to TRBJ2-1; 7 nucleotides line up with TRBD1. The CDR3 covers 14 residues. Unmatched junction bases numbered 5, after V lost 5 bases and J lost 4 bases. CDR1 and CDR2 from the germline V gene are SGHVS and FQNEAQ. This CDR3 reads CASSPDRAYNEQFF. The CDR3 nucleotides read TGTGCCAGCAGCCCCGACAGGGCGTACAATGAGCAGTTCTTC.

The chain uses TRBV4-3 and TRBJ1-4; a weak D match, TRBD1 (5 bases). Germline CDR1 and CDR2: LGHNA and YSLEER. This CDR3 has 16 amino acids. Trimming took 3 bases from V and 1 from J, leaving 12 bases between them. CDR3 sequence reads: CASSHGTGGTNEKLFF. CDR3 nucleotides: TGCGCCAGCAGCCATGGCACGGGGGGAACTAATGAAAAACTGTTTTTT.

The chain employs TRBV12-3 or TRBV12-4 and TRBJ2-1; maybe TRBD2 (6 bases). There are 13 residues in the CDR3. V was clipped by 10 bases and J by 6 bases, with 16 bases between them. The CDR3 is CATFRAGFNEQFF. CDR3 coding DNA: TGTGCCACCTTCCGAGCGGGCTTCAATGAGCAGTTCTTC.